Listed below are T cell receptor beta chains from one sample, sequenced in a study of cytomegalovirus exposure and HLA in healthy donors. Sequenced by immunoSEQ multiplex PCR; TCRdb stores in-frame clones only, minus some. The sample shows 110,000 to 150,000 clones, about three quarters of them seen only once. The specimen was PBMCs. These receptors originate from a male donor in good health and CMV-seronegative. Both conserved end residues are part of each CDR3. The order of the fields is J gene, V gene, D gene, CDR3 DNA, CDR3 protein. D genes are given only for firm matches.

TRBJ2-7 | TRBV5-1 | TRBD1 | TGCGCCAGCAGCCACCCTGGGACAGGGGGACGAGGTTCCTACGAGCAGTACTTC | CASSHPGTGGRGSYEQYF
TRBJ2-5 | TRBV11-2 | - | TGTGCCAGCAGCCCCCGGGTTACGCAACGACGGGAGACCCAGTACTTC | CASSPRVTQRRETQYF
TRBJ2-7 | TRBV7-9 | - | TGTGCCAGCAGCTTAGTGTCGGGTTACGAGCAGTACTTC | CASSLVSGYEQYF
TRBJ2-7 | TRBV29-1 | - | TGCAGCGGAAGTCTAAGGGGCGAGCAGTACTTC | CSGSLRGEQYF
TRBJ2-5 | TRBV15 | - | TGTGCCACCAGCAGAGTCAGTTACCAAGAGACCCAGTACTTC | CATSRVSYQETQYF
TRBJ1-1 | TRBV12-5 | TRBD1 | TGTGCTAGCCGTGTACAGGGGTTAGGACCTGAAGCTTTCTTT | CASRVQGLGPEAFF
TRBJ1-6 | TRBV6-5 | TRBD1 | TGTGCCAGCAGTTACTCCGGACAGGGCTATAATTCACCCCTCCACTTT | CASSYSGQGYNSPLHF
TRBJ1-1 | TRBV11-2 | - | TGTGCCAGCAGCAGAAGAAAGGGGGGGAATACTGAAGCTTTCTTT | CASSRRKGGNTEAFF
TRBJ2-7 | TRBV6-1 | TRBD2 | TGTGCCACCGACGTACAAAGCGGGAGTTCCTACGAGCAGTACTTC | CATDVQSGSSYEQYF
TRBJ2-7 | TRBV30 | TRBD2 | TGTGCCTGGAGCCCGACCTATAGCGGGAAGGCTTGGTACGAGCAGTACTTC | CAWSPTYSGKAWYEQYF
TRBJ2-1 | TRBV11-1 | TRBD2 | TGTGCCAGCACCTCCGACACGTTAGCGGGGGGGTTGCCTGAGCAGTTCTTC | CASTSDTLAGGLPEQFF
TRBJ2-2 | TRBV27 | - | TGTGCCAGCAGCCCCGGGGACACCGGGGAGCTGTTTTTT | CASSPGDTGELFF
TRBJ1-1 | TRBV14 | - | TGTGCCAGCAGCCTTAACGGCCAGTGGTCAGGGGTTGGAGCTTTCTTT | CASSLNGQWSGVGAFF
TRBJ1-2 | TRBV5-3 | TRBD1 | TGTGGGGACAGAAACTATGGCTACACCTTC | CGDRNYGYTF
TRBJ1-4 | TRBV5-8 | - | TGTGCCAGCAGCCTTGGACAGACTAAAACTAATGAAAAACTGTTTTTT | CASSLGQTKTNEKLFF
TRBJ1-2 | TRBV19 | TRBD1 | TGTGCCAGTAGTATTGGAGACAGGGTCGCTGGCTACACCTTC | CASSIGDRVAGYTF
TRBJ2-7 | TRBV2 | - | TGTGCCAGCCAGGTCCACGAGCAGTACTTC | CASQVHEQYF